This T cell receptor beta chain comes out of a study of blood T cell repertoires in COVID-19. Per the authors' pipeline: Nucleated cell counts were estimated from reference gene primer amplification. Only in-frame clones appear in the TCRdb table, and some are missing; sequencing was by immunoSEQ multiplex PCR. The V and J calls and clone size come from that table; D and trimming were worked out from the DNA. The data show some 400,000 clones, 80% to 90% seen once. The study recruited people aged roughly 18 to 95 years across approximately 25 US areas. All recovered Cohort 3 donors got two negative PCRs, got clearance, or saw symptom resolution. The CDR3 length is 14 residues. With 1 base removed from V and 4 bases from J, the gap between germline ends came to 10 bases. The germline gives CDR1 SGHAT, CDR2 FQNNGV.

Sequencing input: PBMCs or T cells enriched from blood (not recorded which). This clonotype was obtained from a man aged 25 to 45 who had recovered from COVID-19. The rearrangement links TRBV11-2 to TRBJ2-5; perhaps TRBD2 as D (6 bases). CDR3 residues: CASSLAGTPETQYF. DNA for the CDR3: TGTGCCAGCAGCTTAGCGGGGACTCCAGAGACCCAGTACTTC.